This T cell receptor beta chain emerged from a study of blood T cell repertoires in COVID-19. About the research overall: T cells, B-cell-depleted T cells, or PBMCs provided the cDNA or gDNA that served as material.

Per the germline V gene, CDR1 is LNHDA and CDR2 is SQIVND (reference sequence). The CDR3 has 17 amino acids. V lost 6 bases, J lost 9 bases, and 12 bases stayed unmatched. Using immunoSEQ multiplex PCR, the repertoire was profiled, and TCRdb retains in-frame clones only, with some absent. The repertoire includes around 280,000 clones, 90% of them detected once, and roughly 1.5% sits in the top ten. Participant ages covered about 18 to 89 years across 25 or so US areas. Sequencing was done on a sample of PBMCs or T cells enriched from blood (not recorded which). This clonotype was sampled from a woman aged 18-29 years with acute COVID-19. V is TRBV19 and J is TRBJ1-6, with 12 bases that match TRBD1. The CDR3 protein is CASSPSRDRGRISPLHF. In nucleotides, the CDR3 is TGTGCCAGTAGCCCCTCACGGGACAGGGGGCGGATTTCACCCCTCCACTTT.